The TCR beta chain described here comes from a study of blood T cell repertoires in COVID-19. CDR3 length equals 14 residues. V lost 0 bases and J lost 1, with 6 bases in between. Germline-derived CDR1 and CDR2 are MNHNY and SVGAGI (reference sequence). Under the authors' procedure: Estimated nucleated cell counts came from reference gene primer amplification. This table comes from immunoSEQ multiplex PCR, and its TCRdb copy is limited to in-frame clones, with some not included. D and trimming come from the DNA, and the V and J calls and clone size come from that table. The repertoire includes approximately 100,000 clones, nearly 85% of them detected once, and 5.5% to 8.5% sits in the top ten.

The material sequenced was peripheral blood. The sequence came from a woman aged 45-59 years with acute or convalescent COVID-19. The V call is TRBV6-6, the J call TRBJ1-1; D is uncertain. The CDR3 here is CASSYSSSNTEAFF. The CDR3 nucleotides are TGTGCCAGCAGTTACTCGTCCTCGAACACTGAAGCTTTCTTT.